This T cell receptor (beta chain) was sequenced in a study of T cell repertoires in cytomegalovirus infection. Whole-study context: Well-studied HLA-B-restricted CMV epitopes were used in the study alongside recently identified HLA-C-restricted ones.

About this clonotype itself: No antigen is known for it.

Points from the study as a whole: Frequencies of public TCR beta families were cumulated, and this identified carriers of CMV plus the relevant HLA.

CDR1 is MNHEY and CDR2 is SMNVEV in the germline V gene (reference sequence). The CDR3 runs to 14 residues. Trimming shortened V by 3 bases and J by 0 bases, and 9 bases separated the two germline ends. In TCRdb, the reads were re-called with MiXCR into one record per CDR3 protein. The data contain around 900,000 distinct CDR3 sequences, approximately 31% of them singletons. This TCR was recovered from a human donor in good health (CMV status not recorded). Some clones in this sample may be carry-over from other donors' samples. V gene TRBV27 combines with J gene TRBJ2-7, with unresolved D. Sequenced material: cultured CD8+ T cells from PBMCs, taken from culture after CMV antigen stimulation. CDR3 in DNA: TGTGCCAGCAGTTTGCGCCACGGCTCCTACGAGCAGTACTTC. It translates to CASSLRHGSYEQYF.